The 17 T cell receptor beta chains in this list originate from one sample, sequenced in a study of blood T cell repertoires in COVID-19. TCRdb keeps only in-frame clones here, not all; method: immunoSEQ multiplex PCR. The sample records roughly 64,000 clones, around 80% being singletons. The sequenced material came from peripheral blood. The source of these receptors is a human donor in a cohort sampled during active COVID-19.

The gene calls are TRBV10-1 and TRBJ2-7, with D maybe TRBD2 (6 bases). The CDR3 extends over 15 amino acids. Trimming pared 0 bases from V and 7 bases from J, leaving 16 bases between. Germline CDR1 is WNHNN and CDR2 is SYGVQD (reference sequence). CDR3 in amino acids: CASSESDGGRWEQYF. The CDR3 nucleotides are TGCGCCAGCAGTGAGTCCGACGGGGGTAGGTGGGAGCAGTACTTC.

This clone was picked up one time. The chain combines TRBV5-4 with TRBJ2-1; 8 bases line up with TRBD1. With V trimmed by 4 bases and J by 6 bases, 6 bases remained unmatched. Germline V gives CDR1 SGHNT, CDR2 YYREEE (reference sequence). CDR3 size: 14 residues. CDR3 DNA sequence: TGTGCCAGCAGCCCCGGACAGGGCCGCAATGAGCAGTTCTTC. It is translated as CASSPGQGRNEQFF.

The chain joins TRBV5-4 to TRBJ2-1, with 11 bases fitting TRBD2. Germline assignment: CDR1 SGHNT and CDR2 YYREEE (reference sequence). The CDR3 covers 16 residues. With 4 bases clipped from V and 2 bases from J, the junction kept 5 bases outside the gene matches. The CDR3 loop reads CASSRILAGAYNEQFF. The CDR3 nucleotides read TGTGCCAGCAGCCGGATACTAGCGGGGGCCTACAATGAGCAGTTCTTC.

The CDR3 coding sequence is TGTGCCAGCAGCTTGGGGCCAGGCGCCGCCTACGAGCAGTACTTC. Encoded protein: CASSLGPGAAYEQYF. The chain links TRBV5-6 to TRBJ2-7; D unclear. This CDR3 comprises 15 residues. CDR1 and CDR2 from the germline V gene are SGHDT and YYEEEE. The germline V and J ends were trimmed by 0 bases and 2 bases, with 12 bases remaining between them.

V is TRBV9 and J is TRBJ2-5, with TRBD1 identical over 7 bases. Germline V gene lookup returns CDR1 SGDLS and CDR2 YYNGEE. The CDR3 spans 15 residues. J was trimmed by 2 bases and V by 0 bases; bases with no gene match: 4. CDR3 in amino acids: CASSVVGTAQETQYF. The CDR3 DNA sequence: TGTGCCAGCAGCGTAGTTGGGACAGCTCAAGAGACCCAGTACTTC.

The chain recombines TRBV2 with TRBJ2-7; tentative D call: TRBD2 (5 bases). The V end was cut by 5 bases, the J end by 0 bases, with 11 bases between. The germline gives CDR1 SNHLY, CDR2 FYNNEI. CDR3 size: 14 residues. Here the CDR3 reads CASSYTGNSYEQYF. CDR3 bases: TGTGCCAGCAGTTACACGGGGAACTCCTACGAGCAGTACTTC. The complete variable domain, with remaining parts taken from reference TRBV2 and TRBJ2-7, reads EPEVTQTPSHQVTQMGQEVILRCVPISNHLYFYWYRQILGQKVEFLVSFYNNEISEKSEIFDDQFSVERPDGSNFTLKIRSTKLEDSAMYFCASSYTGNSYEQYFGPGTRLTVT.

The CDR3 coding sequence is TGCGCCAGCAGCCACCCCCGGGGTGAGCAGTTCTTC. Protein sequence: CASSHPRGEQFF. The chain has TRBV4-1 and TRBJ2-1; a weak D match, TRBD2 (5 bases). Germline V CDR1 and CDR2: MGHRA, YSYEKL. The CDR3 is 12 residues long. Trimming stripped 3 bases from V and 9 bases from J, with 9 bases between.

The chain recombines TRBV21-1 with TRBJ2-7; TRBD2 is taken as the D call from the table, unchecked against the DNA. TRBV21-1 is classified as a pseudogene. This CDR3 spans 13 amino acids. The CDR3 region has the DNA TGTGCCAGCAGCAAAGCGAGAGGCTACGAGCAGTACTTC. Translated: CASSKARGYEQYF.

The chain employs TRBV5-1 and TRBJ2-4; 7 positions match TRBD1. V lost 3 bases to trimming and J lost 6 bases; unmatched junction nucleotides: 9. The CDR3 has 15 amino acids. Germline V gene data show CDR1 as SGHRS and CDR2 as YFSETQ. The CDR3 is CASSSALPGGNIQYF. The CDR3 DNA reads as TGCGCCAGCAGCTCCGCCCTCCCAGGGGGAAACATTCAGTACTTC.

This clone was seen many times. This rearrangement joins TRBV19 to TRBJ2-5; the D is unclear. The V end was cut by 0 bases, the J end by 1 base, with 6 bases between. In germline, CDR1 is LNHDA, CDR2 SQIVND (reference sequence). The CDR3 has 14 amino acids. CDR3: CASSIDPGQETQYF. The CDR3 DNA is TGTGCCAGTAGTATAGATCCCGGCCAAGAGACCCAGTACTTC.

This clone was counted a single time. CDR3 in amino acids: CAISASGSPTGYTF. Written as DNA, the CDR3 is TGTGCCATCAGTGCTTCAGGGTCGCCAACTGGCTACACCTTC. The chain uses TRBV10-3 and TRBJ1-2, with D possibly TRBD1 on 5 matching bases. From germline, CDR1 is ENHRY and CDR2 SYGVKD. Trimming pared 4 bases from V and 7 bases from J, leaving 16 bases between. CDR3 size: 14 residues.

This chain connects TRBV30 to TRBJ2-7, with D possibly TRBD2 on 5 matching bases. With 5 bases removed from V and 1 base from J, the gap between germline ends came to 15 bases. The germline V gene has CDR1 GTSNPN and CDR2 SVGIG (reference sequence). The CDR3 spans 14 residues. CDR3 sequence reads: CAWGGSMTSYEQYF. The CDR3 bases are TGTGCCTGGGGAGGCTCCATGACTTCCTACGAGCAGTACTTC.

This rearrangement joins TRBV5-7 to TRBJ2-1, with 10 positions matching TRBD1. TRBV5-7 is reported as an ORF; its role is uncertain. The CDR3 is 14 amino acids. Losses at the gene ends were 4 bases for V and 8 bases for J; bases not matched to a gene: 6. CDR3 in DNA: TGTGCCAGCAGCCCGGGACAGGGGACGGATGAGCAGTTCTTC. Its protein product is CASSPGQGTDEQFF.

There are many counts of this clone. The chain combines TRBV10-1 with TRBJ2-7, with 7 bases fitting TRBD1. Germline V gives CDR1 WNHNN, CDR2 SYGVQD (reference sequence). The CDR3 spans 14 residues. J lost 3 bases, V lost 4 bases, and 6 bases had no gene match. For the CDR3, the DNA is TGCGCCAGCAGTGCCGCAGGGGGTGACTACGAGCAGTACTTC. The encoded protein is CASSAAGGDYEQYF.

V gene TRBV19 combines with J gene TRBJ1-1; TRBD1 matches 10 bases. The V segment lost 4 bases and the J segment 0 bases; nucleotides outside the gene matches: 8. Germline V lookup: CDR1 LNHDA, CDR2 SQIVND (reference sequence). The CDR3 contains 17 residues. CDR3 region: CASSTTGTGAMNTEAFF. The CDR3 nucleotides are TGTGCCAGTAGTACTACCGGGACAGGGGCTATGAACACTGAAGCTTTCTTT. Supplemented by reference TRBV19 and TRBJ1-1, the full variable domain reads DGGITQSPKYLFRKEGQNVTLSCEQNLNHDAMYWYRQDPGQGLRLIYYSQIVNDFQKGDIAEGYSVSREKKESFPLTVTSAQKNPTAFYLCASSTTGTGAMNTEAFFGQGTRLTVV.

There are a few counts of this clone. CDR3 nucleotide sequence: TGCGCCAGCAGCCAAGATGGGGTAGCGGGGGGGCTCGGAGATACGCAGTATTTT. This encodes CASSQDGVAGGLGDTQYF. The V call is TRBV4-1, the J call TRBJ2-3; TRBD2 agrees at 11 bases. Germline V gene data show CDR1 as MGHRA and CDR2 as YSYEKL. There are 18 residues in the CDR3. The V segment lost 0 bases and the J segment 5 bases; nucleotides outside the gene matches: 10.

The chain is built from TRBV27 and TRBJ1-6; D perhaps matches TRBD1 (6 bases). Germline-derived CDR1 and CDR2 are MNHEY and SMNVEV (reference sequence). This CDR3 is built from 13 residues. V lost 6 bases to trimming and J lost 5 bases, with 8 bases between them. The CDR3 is CASRQGNNSPLHF. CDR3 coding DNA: TGTGCCAGCAGACAGGGTAATAATTCACCCCTCCACTTT.